The 27 T cell receptor beta chains presented below share a single source sample, sequenced in a study of type 1 regulatory T cells. What these receptors recognize is not known. MiXCR, run by TCRdb on the reads, gives a single entry per CDR3 protein. The repertoire holds 60,000 to 80,000 distinct CDR3 sequences, around 57% seen once, with 7.6% in the top ten. The sequencing input was cultured T cells, either the whole culture or a sorted T cell fraction (not recorded which). Subset meaning: Tr1-enriched cell product generated in vitro against host alloantigens. These receptors were taken from a human donor in good health.

The chain carries TRBV10-2 and TRBJ2-3; 8 bases fit TRBD2. V gave up 1 base and J gave up 5 bases; unmatched junction bases: 14. The CDR3 runs 18 residues. CDR1 is WSHSY and CDR2 is SAAADI in the germline V gene. CDR3 DNA: TGCGCCAGCAGTGAGTGGATTTCGAGGTTAGCGGGACTAGATACGCAGTATTTT. It translates to CASSEWISRLAGLDTQYF.

This clonotype was observed a single time. The V call is TRBV18, the J call TRBJ1-1; unclear D gene. The CDR3 is made up of 16 amino acids. CDR1 and CDR2 (germline): KGHSH, LQKENI. With 3 bases removed from V and 0 bases from J, the gap between germline ends came to 14 bases. CDR3 nucleotides: TGTGCCAGCTCACCCCCTAACGCCATCATGAACACTGAAGCTTTCTTT. Protein: CASSPPNAIMNTEAFF. Using reference TRBV18 and TRBJ1-1 for the parts outside the CDR3, the full variable domain is NAGVMQNPRHLVRRRGQEARLRCSPMKGHSHVYWYRQLPEEGLKFMVYLQKENIIDESGMPKERFSAEFPKEGPSILRIQQVVRGDSAAYFCASSPPNAIMNTEAFFGQGTRLTVV.

The rearrangement uses TRBV11-3 and TRBJ2-1; D call uncertain. Germline assignment: CDR1 SGHNT and CDR2 YENEEA. The V end was cut by 5 bases, the J end by 9 bases, with 11 bases between. The CDR3 length is 12 residues. CDR3 DNA sequence: TGTGCCAGCAGCCCCTTTGATGGTGAGCAGTTCTTC. It yields the protein CASSPFDGEQFF.

The chain employs TRBV25-1 and TRBJ1-1; D gene unclear. The germline V gene has CDR1 MGHDK and CDR2 SYGVNS. V dropped 4 bases and J dropped 3 bases, with 3 bases sitting between them. The CDR3 is 11 amino acids. This CDR3 reads CASSGDTEAFF. The CDR3 nucleotides are TGTGCCAGCAGTGGCGACACTGAAGCTTTCTTT. Based on the CDR3 plus reference TRBV25-1 and TRBJ1-1, the full variable domain is EADIYQTPRYLVIGTGKKITLECSQTMGHDKMYWYQQDPGMELHLIHYSYGVNSTEKGDLSSESTVSRIRTEHFPLTLESARPSHTSQYLCASSGDTEAFFGQGTRLTVV.

As regards this clonotype: At one end, the junction sequence differs from germline, possibly due to a read error. This chain joins TRBV12-3 or TRBV12-4 and TRBJ2-7; the D call may be TRBD1 or TRBD2 (6 bases each). This CDR3 comprises 14 residues. CDR3 sequence reads: CASSLGLGQSGETF. In nucleotides, the CDR3 is TGTGCCAGCAGTTTAGGCCTTGGACAGTCGGGGGAAACCTTC.

This chain uses TRBV27 with TRBJ2-3, with 9 nucleotides matching TRBD2. The CDR3 is made up of 14 amino acids. The germline gives CDR1 MNHEY, CDR2 SMNVEV (reference sequence). The V segment lost 5 bases and the J segment 2 bases; nucleotides outside the gene matches: 2. CDR3 DNA: TGTGCCAGCAGTCCTAGCGGGAACACAGATACGCAGTATTTT. Its translation is CASSPSGNTDTQYF.

This clonotype was counted only a few times. The gene calls are TRBV18 and TRBJ1-1; D is undetermined. The ends were cut back, 2 bases at V and 1 base at J, with 5 bases in the middle. This CDR3 comprises 13 residues. The germline V gene has CDR1 KGHSH and CDR2 LQKENI. CDR3 residues: CASSPRQNTEAFF. The CDR3, as DNA: TGTGCCAGCTCACCAAGGCAGAACACTGAAGCTTTCTTT.

A few counts support this clonotype. The chain links TRBV6-1 to TRBJ2-5; D gene uncertain. The V gene's germline CDR1 is MNHNS and CDR2 SASEGT. This CDR3 comprises 12 residues. The V and J ends lost 1 base and 4 bases respectively, with 4 bases between them. CDR3 coding DNA: TGTGCCAGCAGTGAAGATGGAGAGACCCAGTACTTC. Its protein is CASSEDGETQYF.

The count of this clonotype is one. This sequence joins TRBV4-1 and TRBJ2-7, with TRBD1 identical over 9 bases. Unmatched junction bases numbered 4, after V lost 2 bases and J lost 2 bases. Germline V gene data show CDR1 as MGHRA and CDR2 as YSYEKL. CDR3 length: 15 residues. The CDR3 coding sequence is TGCGCCAGCAGCCAACCCCGGGACAGGGCCTACGAGCAGTACTTC. This translates into CASSQPRDRAYEQYF.

The rearrangement links TRBV2 to TRBJ2-5; the D gene is possibly TRBD2 (6 bases). Trimming shortened V by 0 bases and J by 2 bases, and 10 bases separated the two germline ends. Germline V CDR1 and CDR2: SNHLY, FYNNEI. The CDR3 length is 15 residues. The CDR3 spells CASSEAGGAQETQYF. The DNA for the CDR3 is TGTGCCAGCAGTGAAGCGGGCGGGGCTCAAGAGACCCAGTACTTC.

This clonotype is deemed medium-sized. The chain joins TRBV5-6 to TRBJ2-1, with 7 bases fitting TRBD2. Germline V gene data show CDR1 as SGHDT and CDR2 as YYEEEE. J gave up 8 bases and V 2 bases, and 13 bases lay outside the gene matches. The CDR3 is 16 amino acids. The chain's CDR3 is CASSFALAGVMYEQFF. The CDR3 nucleotides are TGTGCCAGCAGCTTTGCCCTGGCGGGAGTTATGTATGAGCAGTTCTTC.

Only one count was recorded for this clonotype. The chain uses TRBV5-4 and TRBJ1-1, with TRBD1 as a possible D gene (5 bases). The V end was cut by 3 bases, the J end by 3 bases, with 9 bases between. There are 13 residues in the CDR3. Germline V gives CDR1 SGHNT, CDR2 YYREEE (reference sequence). CDR3 sequence reads: CASSSTTDTEAFF. Here the CDR3 DNA reads TGTGCCAGCAGCTCGACGACAGACACTGAAGCTTTCTTT.

The chain recombines TRBV11-2 with TRBJ2-3, with 10 bases lining up with TRBD2. V shed 5 bases, J shed 2 bases, and the junction held 4 bases outside the gene matches. Germline V gene lookup returns CDR1 SGHAT and CDR2 FQNNGV. This CDR3 region has 15 residues. The CDR3 reads CASSQGLAVTDTQYF. CDR3 DNA sequence: TGTGCCAGCAGCCAAGGACTAGCGGTCACAGATACGCAGTATTTT.

The chain recombines TRBV28 with TRBJ2-1, with a weak D call TRBD2 (6 bases). The CDR3 is 13 residues long. Trimming took off 6 bases at V and 0 bases at J, with 6 bases between the two ends. From germline, CDR1 is MDHEN and CDR2 SYDVKM. The CDR3 is CASRGGSYNEQFF. The CDR3 DNA is TGTGCCAGCAGGGGAGGCTCCTACAATGAGCAGTTCTTC.

This CDR3 is CASSRRDGHNEQFF. The CDR3 DNA sequence: TGTGCCAGCAGCCGCCGGGACGGACACAATGAGCAGTTCTTC. The chain couples TRBV3-1 to TRBJ2-1; tentatively, D is TRBD1 or TRBD2 (5 bases each). Germline V lookup: CDR1 LGHDT, CDR2 YNNKEL (reference sequence). The ends were cut back, 4 bases at V and 5 bases at J, with 12 bases in the middle. The CDR3 is made up of 14 amino acids.

The chain combines TRBV6-1 with TRBJ1-5; TRBD1 aligns across 7 bases. The junction had 16 bases not matched to a gene; V was cut back by 5 bases and J by 0 bases. The CDR3 loop spans 19 amino acids. The germline V gene has CDR1 MNHNS and CDR2 SASEGT. The DNA of the CDR3 is TGTGCCAGCAGTCGTGCCAGCGGGACAGCCAGATATAGCAATCAGCCCCAGCATTTT. It translates to CASSRASGTARYSNQPQHF.

This rearrangement joins TRBV5-4 to TRBJ1-1; D gene ambiguous. The germline V and J ends were trimmed by 0 bases and 8 bases, with 17 bases remaining between them. The CDR3 loop spans 15 amino acids. Germline assignment: CDR1 SGHNT and CDR2 YYREEE (reference sequence). The CDR3 region is CASSLVHGGGGEAFF. Written as DNA, the CDR3 is TGTGCCAGCAGCTTGGTGCACGGTGGTGGTGGGGAAGCTTTCTTT.

The chain links TRBV12-3 or TRBV12-4 to TRBJ2-7, with 8 nucleotides matching TRBD1. With V trimmed by 3 bases and J by 6 bases, 4 bases remained unmatched. This CDR3 has 13 residues. The CDR3 protein is CASSLDRDTEQYF. The CDR3, as DNA: TGTGCCAGCAGTTTGGACAGGGACACCGAGCAGTACTTC.

This sequence joins TRBV19 and TRBJ2-2, with D tentatively TRBD2 (6 bases). V was cut by 5 bases and J by 5 bases, with 15 bases left in between. Germline V gives CDR1 LNHDA, CDR2 SQIVND (reference sequence). This CDR3 has 15 amino acids. CDR3 nucleotide sequence: TGTGCCAGTAGTGGCCTGGTGGGGGGAACCGGGGAGCTGTTTTTT. It is translated as CASSGLVGGTGELFF.

The chain carries TRBV20-1 and TRBJ2-1; no firm D call. Germline V gene data show CDR1 as DFQATT and CDR2 as SNEGSKA (reference sequence). The germline V and J ends were trimmed by 0 bases and 2 bases, with 14 bases remaining between them. This CDR3 contains 16 residues. The CDR3 nucleotides are TGCAGTGCTAGAGATCTTGGGTATCCCACCTACAATGAGCAGTTCTTC. Its translation: CSARDLGYPTYNEQFF.

The chain is built from TRBV6-5 and TRBJ1-2; 10 nucleotides line up with TRBD1. This CDR3 comprises 14 residues. The J segment lost 6 bases and the V segment lost 7 bases, leaving 8 bases of the junction unmatched. CDR1 is MNHEY and CDR2 is SVGAGI in the germline V gene. The DNA for the CDR3 is TGTGCCAGCATCCCGTCCGGACAGGGGGATGGCTACACCTTC. Its translation is CASIPSGQGDGYTF.

The chain carries TRBV5-1 and TRBJ1-1; no clear D gene. Trimming removed 2 bases at V and 2 bases at J, with 10 bases between. The CDR3 is 14 residues long. Germline V gene data show CDR1 as SGHRS and CDR2 as YFSETQ. The CDR3: CASSFKDFNTEAFF. Here the CDR3 DNA reads TGCGCCAGCAGCTTTAAAGATTTTAACACTGAAGCTTTCTTT.

The gene calls are TRBV7-9 and TRBJ2-3; TRBD2 matches 12 bases. V lost 3 bases, J lost 6 bases, and 1 base stayed unmatched. Germline assignment: CDR1 SEHNR and CDR2 FQNEAQ (reference sequence). The CDR3 has 14 residues. The CDR3 DNA reads TGTGCCAGCAGCTTCACTAGCGGGGGGGATACGCAGTATTTT. This codes for CASSFTSGGDTQYF. The complete variable domain, with remaining parts taken from reference TRBV7-9 and TRBJ2-3, reads DTGVSQNPRHKITKRGQNVTFRCDPISEHNRLYWYRQTLGQGPEFLTYFQNEAQLEKSRLLSDRFSAERPKGSFSTLEIQRTEQGDSAMYLCASSFTSGGDTQYFGPGTRLTVL.

This clonotype was detected a few times. The genes are TRBV18 and TRBJ1-2, with 12 bases that match TRBD1. CDR1 is KGHSH, CDR2 LQKENI, per germline. The CDR3 length is 16 residues. J lost 4 bases, V lost 3 bases, and 6 bases had no gene match. CDR3 bases: TGTGCCAGCTCACCGGGACAGGGGGCCCGAATCTATGGCTACACCTTC. Amino acid sequence: CASSPGQGARIYGYTF.

The chain links TRBV25-1 to TRBJ2-5; 12 bases line up with TRBD1. V lost 10 bases to trimming and J lost 5 bases; unmatched junction nucleotides: 14. Looked up from germline, CDR1 is MGHDK and CDR2 is SYGVNS. This CDR3 has 16 amino acids. The CDR3 loop reads CAISARDRGRGETQYF. The CDR3 bases are TGTGCCATCTCCGCGAGGGACAGGGGGCGTGGGGAGACCCAGTACTTC.

The chain combines TRBV4-2 with TRBJ2-7; TRBD1 or TRBD2 may be the D gene (5 bases each). CDR3 length: 13 amino acids. The V gene lost 4 bases and the J gene lost 4 bases, with 11 bases spanning the gap. The germline V gene has CDR1 LGHNA and CDR2 YNFKEQ. The CDR3 bases are TGTGCCAGCAGCCCAGGGCGGGTGTACGAGCAGTACTTC. Protein product: CASSPGRVYEQYF.

By proportion, this clonotype is medium-sized (0.01 to 0.1%). The chain couples TRBV5-1 to TRBJ2-3; 8 bases map to TRBD2. V dropped 5 bases and J dropped 1; count of bases not matched to a gene: 12. Germline lookup yields CDR1 SGHRS and CDR2 YFSETQ. The CDR3 spans 17 residues. CDR3 in DNA: TGCGCCAGCAGTTCGGAAGGCGGGAGGACCGGCACAGATACGCAGTATTTT. Protein: CASSSEGGRTGTDTQYF.